Below, 2 T cell receptor beta chains from the same sample are listed, as sequenced in a study of early T cells in non-severe SARS-CoV-2 infection. MiXCR was run by TCRdb on the 5' RACE reads, yielding one entry per CDR3 protein. Here the sample spans roughly 90,000 distinct CDR3 sequences, 14% being singletons. Sequenced: whole blood. The receptor source for this set is an adult who was a healthcare worker with PCR-confirmed SARS-CoV-2 infection or an uninfected control (not recorded which).

In this sample, this clonotype turned up many times. This chain links TRBV7-9 with TRBJ1-2; TRBD1 aligns across 8 bases. The V gene's germline CDR1 is SEHNR and CDR2 FQNEAQ (reference sequence). The CDR3 length is 17 residues. The V gene end was trimmed by 5 bases and the J gene end by 8 bases; junction bases not matched to a gene: 19. Here the CDR3 reads CASSHSLDRGGLGGYTF. CDR3 in DNA: TGTGCCAGCAGCCACTCCCTCGACAGGGGAGGTCTGGGAGGCTACACCTTC.

The CDR3 DNA sequence: TGTGCCAGCAGCTGGACAAAGCAAGCTTTCTTT. It is translated as CASSWTKQAFF. V and J are TRBV12-3 or TRBV12-4 and TRBJ1-1; D is possibly TRBD1 (5 bases). V lost 6 bases and J 9 bases, leaving 11 bases between the germline ends. The CDR3 length is 11 residues.